Each of the 8 T cell receptor beta chains below was sequenced from the same sample in a study of cytomegalovirus exposure and HLA in healthy donors. PCR involved 60 Vbeta and 13 Jbeta primers. Sequencing was performed with immunoSEQ multiplex PCR; in TCRdb, only in-frame clones are kept and a portion is missing. The sample contains around 100,000 clones, about 70% of which appear only once. The sequenced material came from PBMCs. The source of these receptors is a woman aged 18-35 years in good health and CMV-seropositive.

The chain joins TRBV5-6 to TRBJ2-7, with TRBD2 matching over 14 bases. Per germline, CDR1 SGHDT and CDR2 YYEEEE. The CDR3 runs to 15 residues. The J segment lost 4 bases and the V segment lost 4 bases, leaving 4 bases of the junction unmatched. The CDR3 DNA is TGTGCCAGCAGCGAGGGGACTAGCGGGAGATACGAGCAGTACTTC. Its translation is CASSEGTSGRYEQYF. Together with reference TRBV5-6 and TRBJ2-7, the CDR3 gives the full variable domain: DAGVTQSPTHLIKTRGQQVTLRCSPKSGHDTVSWYQQALGQGPQFIFQYYEEEERQRGNFPDRFSGHQFPNYSSELNVNALLLGDSALYLCASSEGTSGRYEQYFGPGTRLTVT.

The chain is built from TRBV30 and TRBJ1-5; no definite D call. Per germline, CDR1 GTSNPN and CDR2 SVGIG (reference sequence). V lost 2 bases and J lost 0, with 11 bases in between. The CDR3 consists of 15 residues. CDR3 coding DNA: TGTGCCTGGAGTCCCAGTTTTATTAGCAATCAGCCCCAGCATTTT. Encoded protein: CAWSPSFISNQPQHF.

This rearrangement joins TRBV7-9 to TRBJ2-1; the match to TRBD1 covers 7 bases. With 0 bases clipped from V and 5 bases from J, the junction kept 4 bases outside the gene matches. This CDR3 region has 15 residues. Germline assignment: CDR1 SEHNR and CDR2 FQNEAQ (reference sequence). Here the CDR3 reads CASSLAGTVNNEQFF. The DNA for the CDR3 is TGTGCCAGCAGCTTAGCCGGGACAGTAAACAATGAGCAGTTCTTC.

The rearrangement links TRBV7-2 to TRBJ2-3; 11 nucleotides line up with TRBD1. Unmatched junction bases numbered 5, after V lost 5 bases and J lost 4 bases. CDR3 length: 15 residues. Germline assignment: CDR1 SGHTA and CDR2 FQGNSA. The CDR3 bases are TGTGCCAGCAGCCCGTGGACAGGGGGCGCAGATACGCAGTATTTT. It is translated as CASSPWTGGADTQYF.

This rearrangement joins TRBV25-1 to TRBJ2-5; 12 bases match TRBD2. Germline values: CDR1 MGHDK, CDR2 SYGVNS. The trim removed 6 bases at V and 1 base at J, leaving 3 bases unmatched. The CDR3 runs 15 residues. As DNA, the CDR3 is TGTGCCAGCAGAGGGACTAGCGGGCCCCAAGAGACCCAGTACTTC. Protein product: CASRGTSGPQETQYF.

The chain recombines TRBV29-1 with TRBJ1-5, with D maybe TRBD1 (5 bases). The CDR3 runs 12 residues. Germline CDR1 reads SQVTM; CDR2 reads ANQGSEA. V dropped 5 bases and J dropped 7 bases, with 12 bases sitting between them. CDR3 sequence (DNA): TGCAGCGTTTTGACAGAAGGGCAGCCCCAGCATTTT. Residues: CSVLTEGQPQHF.

This clone came up a few times. The chain couples TRBV5-1 to TRBJ2-2; 9 bases agree with TRBD2. V trimming: 0 bases; J trimming: 2 bases; junction bases outside the gene matches: 2. CDR3 length: 16 amino acids. Germline CDR1 is SGHRS and CDR2 is YFSETQ. CDR3 in DNA: TGCGCCAGCAGCTTGGCCCTAGCGGGAAACACCGGGGAGCTGTTTTTT. Its translation is CASSLALAGNTGELFF.

The chain joins TRBV5-1 to TRBJ2-4; TRBD1 might be the D (5 bases). V was trimmed by 4 bases and J by 11 bases, leaving 10 bases between them. There are 11 residues in the CDR3. Germline assignment: CDR1 SGHRS and CDR2 YFSETQ. CDR3 in DNA: TGCGCCAGCAGCGAAGACAGAGTTCAGTACTTC. Translated, it gives CASSEDRVQYF.